These 31 T cell receptor beta chains were sequenced from one sample in a study of cytomegalovirus exposure and HLA in healthy donors. The study ran its PCR with 60 Vbeta and 13 Jbeta primers. The table came from immunoSEQ multiplex PCR; TCRdb's copy has only in-frame clones and leaves some out. The table includes approximately 160,000 clones, roughly 82% detected once. Sequencing used PBMCs. All receptors come from a girl aged 5-17 years in good health and CMV-seropositive.

The chain carries TRBV13 and TRBJ1-5; no reliable D call. V shed 5 bases and J shed 11 bases, with 13 bases lying between them. The CDR3 consists of 12 residues. The germline V gene encodes CDR1 PRHDT and CDR2 FYEKMQ (reference sequence). CDR3 bases: TGTGCCAGCAGCCGTAGGACTGGGACCCAGCATTTT. The encoded protein is CASSRRTGTQHF.

The V and J genes are TRBV7-2 and TRBJ2-5; 12 nucleotides align to TRBD2. CDR1 is SGHTA and CDR2 is FQGNSA in the germline V gene. The CDR3 is 16 residues long. V gave up 4 bases and J gave up 4 bases; unmatched junction bases: 7. The DNA for the CDR3 is TGTGCCAGCAGCTCCCTAGCGGGAGGGCCGGGAGAGACCCAGTACTTC. It yields the protein CASSSLAGGPGETQYF.

This chain connects TRBV6-5 to TRBJ2-7, with 8 bases aligning to TRBD2. CDR1 MNHEY and CDR2 SVGAGI come from the germline V gene. Trimming cost V 11 bases and J 0 bases; bases outside gene matches: 12. CDR3 length: 15 residues. CDR3 in DNA: TGTGCCTCCAGGCGGGGGGAGGGGAGCTCCTACGAGCAGTACTTC. Protein product: CASRRGEGSSYEQYF.

This chain connects TRBV27 to TRBJ2-5, with 9 bases matching TRBD2. Germline V gene sequence: CDR1 MNHEY, CDR2 SMNVEV (reference sequence). The CDR3 consists of 17 residues. The V gene end was trimmed by 7 bases and the J gene end by 9 bases; junction bases not matched to a gene: 21. The CDR3 nucleotides are TGTGCCAGCACCGCGAACCCCGTAATAGCGGGGGTGAGGGCCCAGTACTTC. This encodes CASTANPVIAGVRAQYF.

This clone was counted between two and nine times. The chain carries TRBV4-3 and TRBJ1-1; 9 bases are a match to TRBD1. The CDR3 contains 17 residues. Germline CDR1 LGHNA, CDR2 YSLEER. V shed 1 base and J 5 bases; nucleotides not matched to a gene: 11. CDR3 sequence reads: CASSQGSGQGFLTEAFF. The CDR3 DNA is TGCGCCAGCAGCCAAGGAAGTGGACAGGGGTTTTTAACTGAAGCTTTCTTT.

The J gene is TRBJ1-5, the V gene TRBV11-2; D possibly corresponds to TRBD1 (5 bases). The ends were cut back, 1 base at V and 0 bases at J, with 10 bases in the middle. The germline V gene encodes CDR1 SGHAT and CDR2 FQNNGV. The CDR3 consists of 16 residues. In DNA form, the CDR3 reads TGTGCCAGCAGCTTAGGGGGGGGGTATAGCAATCAGCCCCAGCATTTT. Translating it yields CASSLGGGYSNQPQHF.

The rearrangement uses TRBV5-8 and TRBJ1-3; D is unresolved. Germline-derived CDR1 and CDR2 are SGHTS and YDEGEE. There are 16 residues in the CDR3. V dropped 0 bases and J dropped 0 bases, with 10 bases sitting between them. CDR3 protein: CASSLAVTSSGNTIYF. CDR3 DNA sequence: TGTGCCAGCAGCTTGGCTGTCACCAGCTCTGGAAACACCATATATTTT.

The gene calls are TRBV7-4 and TRBJ1-1, with 7 positions matching TRBD1. The CDR3 covers 13 residues. Germline V gene lookup returns CDR1 SGHVT and CDR2 SQSDAQ. V dropped 5 bases and J dropped 7; count of bases not matched to a gene: 7. The CDR3 spells CASSIGTDREAFF. As DNA, the CDR3 is TGTGCCAGCAGCATCGGGACAGACCGTGAAGCTTTCTTT.

The rearrangement joins TRBV9 to TRBJ2-3, with 10 bases lining up with TRBD2. CDR1 SGDLS and CDR2 YYNGEE come from the germline V gene. Trimming cost V 3 bases and J 6 bases; bases outside gene matches: 7. There are 15 residues in the CDR3. The CDR3 here is CASSALAGLGDTQYF. The DNA for the CDR3 is TGTGCCAGCAGCGCACTAGCGGGGCTTGGGGATACGCAGTATTTT.

This clone showed up just a few times. The chain is built from TRBV30 and TRBJ1-1; no definite D call. The CDR3 covers 14 residues. The V end was cut by 0 bases, the J end by 4 bases, with 12 bases between. Germline V gene lookup returns CDR1 GTSNPN and CDR2 SVGIG (reference sequence). The CDR3 here is CAWSVLVGITEAFF. The CDR3 DNA reads TGTGCCTGGAGTGTACTGGTGGGCATCACTGAAGCTTTCTTT. Full variable domain (remainder filled in from reference TRBV30 and TRBJ1-1): SQTIHQWPATLVQPVGSPLSLECTVEGTSNPNLYWYRQAAGRGLQLLFYSVGIGQISSEVPQNLSASRPQDRQFILSSKKLLLSDSGFYLCAWSVLVGITEAFFGQGTRLTVV.

This clone was seen a few times. The rearrangement joins TRBV5-1 to TRBJ1-2; no firm D call. V was clipped by 3 bases and J by 1 base, with 22 bases between them. The germline V gene encodes CDR1 SGHRS and CDR2 YFSETQ. The CDR3 has 18 amino acids. DNA of the CDR3: TGCGCCAGCAGCTCCCTCGGGGAGGGAGGACCGCATAACTATGGCTACACCTTC. Amino acids: CASSSLGEGGPHNYGYTF.

This chain links TRBV5-4 with TRBJ1-4; no definite D call. V lost 4 bases to trimming and J lost 10 bases, with 11 bases between them. The CDR3 is 12 amino acids. CDR1 is SGHNT, CDR2 YYREEE, per germline (reference sequence). The CDR3 sequence is CASSPPSGKLFF. DNA for the CDR3: TGTGCCAGCAGCCCGCCCTCCGGAAAACTGTTTTTT.

CDR3 residues: CASSDDRVHGYTF. The DNA for the CDR3 is TGTGCCAGCAGTGATGACAGGGTACATGGCTACACCTTC. J is TRBJ1-2 and V is TRBV2; 7 nucleotides match TRBD1. This CDR3 comprises 13 residues. The ends lost 3 bases at V and 6 bases at J; junction bases unmatched: 4. Germline V gives CDR1 SNHLY, CDR2 FYNNEI. Drawing the rest from reference TRBV2 and TRBJ1-2, the complete variable domain is EPEVTQTPSHQVTQMGQEVILRCVPISNHLYFYWYRQILGQKVEFLVSFYNNEISEKSEIFDDQFSVERPDGSNFTLKIRSTKLEDSAMYFCASSDDRVHGYTFGSGTRLTVV.

CDR3 protein: CASSPQGATSGNTIYF. The DNA of the CDR3 is TGTGCCAGCAGTCCTCAGGGGGCAACGTCTGGAAACACCATATATTTT. The rearrangement links TRBV27 to TRBJ1-3, with 8 bases that match TRBD1. The CDR3 has 16 residues. The ends lost 5 bases at V and 1 base at J; junction bases unmatched: 7. From germline, CDR1 is MNHEY and CDR2 SMNVEV (reference sequence).

This clone was recorded once. This sequence joins TRBV28 and TRBJ2-1, with D perhaps TRBD1 (6 bases). Germline assignment: CDR1 MDHEN and CDR2 SYDVKM. With 6 bases removed from V and 7 bases from J, the gap between germline ends came to 16 bases. This CDR3 region has 14 residues. CDR3 in DNA: TGTGCCAGCAGGAACAGGGAAGGTTGGAATGAGCAGTTCTTC. It specifies CASRNREGWNEQFF. The full variable domain, in which reference TRBV28 and TRBJ2-1 provide the parts outside the CDR3, is DVKVTQSSRYLVKRTGEKVFLECVQDMDHENMFWYRQDPGLGLRLIYFSYDVKMKEKGDIPEGYSVSREKKERFSLILESASTNQTSMYLCASRNREGWNEQFFGPGTRLTVL.

The chain joins TRBV11-2 to TRBJ2-7; no clear D gene. Trimming stripped 2 bases from V and 3 bases from J, with 5 bases between. This CDR3 region has 12 residues. CDR1 SGHAT and CDR2 FQNNGV come from the germline V gene. The CDR3 here is CASSLRSYEQYF. The CDR3 nucleotides are TGTGCCAGCAGCTTAAGGAGCTACGAGCAGTACTTC.

The J gene is TRBJ2-7, the V gene TRBV30, with 9 bases identical to TRBD2. The CDR3 totals 14 residues. Germline V gene sequence: CDR1 GTSNPN, CDR2 SVGIG (reference sequence). J was trimmed by 2 bases and V by 1 base; bases with no gene match: 3. CDR3 DNA: TGTGCCTGGAGTGGGACTAGCGACGCCTACGAGCAGTACTTC. Protein: CAWSGTSDAYEQYF.

The rearrangement uses TRBV4-1 and TRBJ2-3, with TRBD2 as a possible D gene (5 bases). CDR1 is MGHRA and CDR2 is YSYEKL in the germline V gene. V gave up 2 bases and J gave up 2 bases, with 14 bases separating them. This CDR3 is 16 amino acids long. Here the CDR3 reads CASSQSVSGATDTQYF. The CDR3 nucleotides read TGCGCCAGCAGCCAAAGCGTGAGCGGAGCCACAGATACGCAGTATTTT.

V gene TRBV5-8 combines with J gene TRBJ1-3; TRBD1 might be the D (6 bases). The CDR3 extends over 14 amino acids. V lost 1 base, J lost 15 bases, and 20 bases lay in between. CDR1 and CDR2 from the germline V gene are SGHTS and YDEGEE. CDR3 sequence (DNA): TGTGCCAGCAGCTTGCGGCAGGGGTCCCGCATAGGATATTTT. It yields the protein CASSLRQGSRIGYF.

The chain joins TRBV2 to TRBJ1-5; D unresolved. V was cut by 4 bases and J by 0 bases, with 10 bases left in between. The CDR3 extends over 15 amino acids. CDR1 is SNHLY and CDR2 is FYNNEI in the germline V gene. The CDR3 coding sequence is TGTGCCAGCAGTGGGCAGGCCTATAGCAATCAGCCCCAGCATTTT. Translated: CASSGQAYSNQPQHF.

The chain employs TRBV9 and TRBJ2-7; TRBD2 is a possible D gene (6 bases). V lost 6 bases and J lost 2, with 9 bases in between. CDR3 length: 12 residues. Germline CDR1 SGDLS, CDR2 YYNGEE. This chain's CDR3 is CASKGGTYEQYF. DNA of the CDR3: TGTGCCAGCAAGGGCGGGACCTACGAGCAGTACTTC.

The chain is built from TRBV7-9 and TRBJ2-7, with no clear D. V dropped 3 bases and J dropped 0 bases, with 6 bases sitting between them. Germline loops: CDR1 SEHNR, CDR2 FQNEAQ (reference sequence). This CDR3 has 13 amino acids. The CDR3 bases are TGTGCCAGCAGCTTCGACACCTCCTACGAGCAGTACTTC. Its protein product is CASSFDTSYEQYF.

The V call is TRBV6-5, the J call TRBJ2-1, with 8 nucleotides matching TRBD1. V shed 6 bases, J shed 3 bases, and the junction held 7 bases outside the gene matches. The CDR3 runs to 15 residues. Germline lookup yields CDR1 MNHEY and CDR2 SVGAGI. For the CDR3, the DNA is TGTGCCAGCAGCTTTGGACAGGGTGTCTACAATGAGCAGTTCTTC. Translating it yields CASSFGQGVYNEQFF.

The rearrangement links TRBV27 to TRBJ2-5, with D perhaps matching TRBD2 (5 bases). This CDR3 region has 14 residues. Trimming took 1 base from V and 5 from J, leaving 11 bases between them. Germline values: CDR1 MNHEY, CDR2 SMNVEV (reference sequence). DNA for the CDR3: TGTGCCAGCAGTTTATATCGGGAAGGGGAGACCCAGTACTTC. This encodes CASSLYREGETQYF.

This clone was seen only once. The V gene is TRBV13, the J gene TRBJ1-4, with D unclear. The CDR3 extends over 15 amino acids. Looked up from germline, CDR1 is PRHDT and CDR2 is FYEKMQ (reference sequence). V lost 0 bases to trimming and J lost 4 bases, with 9 bases between them. The CDR3 is CASSLGQSYNEKLFF. The CDR3, as DNA: TGTGCCAGCAGCTTAGGACAGTCTTATAATGAAAAACTGTTTTTT. The full variable domain, rest sourced from reference TRBV13 and TRBJ1-4, is AAGVIQSPRHLIKEKRETATLKCYPIPRHDTVYWYQQGPGQDPQFLISFYEKMQSDKGSIPDRFSAQQFSDYHSELNMSSLELGDSALYFCASSLGQSYNEKLFFGSGTQLSVL.

V usage is TRBV7-6 and J usage is TRBJ2-3, with 9 bases lining up with TRBD1. The CDR3 is made up of 17 amino acids. V was pared by 4 bases and J by 2 bases, with 10 bases of the junction left unmatched. Germline CDR1 SGHVS, CDR2 FNYEAQ. The CDR3 sequence: CASSYPQQGAVTDTQYF. In DNA form, the CDR3 reads TGTGCCAGCAGCTACCCCCAACAGGGGGCGGTCACAGATACGCAGTATTTT.

The gene calls are TRBV27 and TRBJ2-7; TRBD2 might be the D (5 bases). Trimming took 10 bases from V and 2 from J, leaving 9 bases between them. This CDR3 is 11 amino acids long. The germline V gene has CDR1 MNHEY and CDR2 SMNVEV (reference sequence). Here the CDR3 DNA reads TGTGCCACCGGGAAGGCCTACGAGCAGTACTTC. This translates into CATGKAYEQYF.

The V gene is TRBV4-2, the J gene TRBJ2-7; 10 bases agree with TRBD2. The CDR3 consists of 14 residues. V was pared by 1 base and J by 3 bases, with 0 bases of the junction left unmatched. Germline loops: CDR1 LGHNA, CDR2 YNFKEQ. The CDR3 spells CASSQVAGGYEQYF. DNA for the CDR3: TGTGCCAGCAGCCAAGTAGCGGGAGGCTACGAGCAGTACTTC.

The rearrangement joins TRBV28 to TRBJ1-1; possibly TRBD1 for D (6 bases). CDR3 length: 11 residues. Deletions cut 6 bases from V and 8 bases from J, with 10 bases between. Germline assignment: CDR1 MDHEN and CDR2 SYDVKM. In DNA, the CDR3 is TGTGCCAGCAGCTCCGGGACAGAAGCTTTCTTT. It codes for CASSSGTEAFF.

This clone came up once. The rearrangement joins TRBV7-2 to TRBJ2-7; 12 positions agree with TRBD2. Per the germline V gene, CDR1 is SGHTA and CDR2 is FQGNSA. With V trimmed by 8 bases and J by 5 bases, 7 bases remained unmatched. This CDR3 contains 14 residues. The CDR3 DNA is TGTGCCAGCGGCAGACTAGCGGGAGACGACGAGCAGTACTTC. It codes for CASGRLAGDDEQYF.

The gene calls are TRBV7-8 and TRBJ1-1; D is perhaps TRBD1 (6 bases). The germline V and J ends were trimmed by 1 base and 1 base, with 7 bases remaining between them. CDR3 length: 14 amino acids. Germline lookup yields CDR1 SGHVS and CDR2 FQNEAQ. CDR3 sequence: CASSLVGGNTEAFF. Here the CDR3 DNA reads TGTGCCAGCAGCTTAGTAGGGGGGAACACTGAAGCTTTCTTT.